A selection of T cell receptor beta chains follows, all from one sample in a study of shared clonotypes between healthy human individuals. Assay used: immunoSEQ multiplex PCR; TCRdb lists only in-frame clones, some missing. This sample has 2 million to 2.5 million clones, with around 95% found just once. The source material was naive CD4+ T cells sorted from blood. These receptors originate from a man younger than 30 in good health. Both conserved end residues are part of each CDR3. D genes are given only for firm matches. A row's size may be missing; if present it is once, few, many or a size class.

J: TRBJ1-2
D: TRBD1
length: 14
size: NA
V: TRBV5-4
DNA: TGTGCCAGCAGCTTGGCCGGGACAGGGGAAGGCTACACCTTC
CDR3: CASSLAGTGEGYTF

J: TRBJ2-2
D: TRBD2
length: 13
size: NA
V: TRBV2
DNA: TGTGCCAGCAGGCCGACTAGCGCCGGGGAGCTGTTTTTT
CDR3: CASRPTSAGELFF

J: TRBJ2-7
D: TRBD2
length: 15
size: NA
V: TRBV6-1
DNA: TGTGCCAGCAGTGACGCTAGCGGGGGATCCTACGAGCAGTACTTC
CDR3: CASSDASGGSYEQYF

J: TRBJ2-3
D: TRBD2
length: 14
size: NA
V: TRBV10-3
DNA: TGTGCCATCAGTAGCGGGGGGGGCACAGATACGCAGTATTTT
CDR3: CAISSGGGTDTQYF

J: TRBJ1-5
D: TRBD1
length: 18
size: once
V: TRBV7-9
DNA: TGTGCCAGCAGCTCCGGGACAGGGGGTGTCGATAGCAATCAGCCCCAGCATTTT
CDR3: CASSSGTGGVDSNQPQHF

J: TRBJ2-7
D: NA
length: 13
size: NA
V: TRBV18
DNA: TGTGCCAGCTCACCACCCTTACGAGACGAGCAGTACTTC
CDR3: CASSPPLRDEQYF

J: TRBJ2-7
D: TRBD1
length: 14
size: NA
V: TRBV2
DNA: TGTGCCAGCAGTGAAGCGAACAGGGGGCTTGAGCAGTACTTC
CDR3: CASSEANRGLEQYF

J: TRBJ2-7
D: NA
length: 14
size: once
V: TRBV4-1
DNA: TGCGCCAGCAGCCAAATCGGGGGAACCTACGAGCAGTACTTC
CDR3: CASSQIGGTYEQYF

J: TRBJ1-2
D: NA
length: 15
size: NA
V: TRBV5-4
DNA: TGTGCCAGCAGCTTGGCCAGAGGGAAGAACTATGGCTACACCTTC
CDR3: CASSLARGKNYGYTF

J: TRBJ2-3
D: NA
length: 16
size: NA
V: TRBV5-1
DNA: TGCGCCAGCTCCCGCGAGGGGGGCCAGGTGTCAGATACGCAGTATTTT
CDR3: CASSREGGQVSDTQYF

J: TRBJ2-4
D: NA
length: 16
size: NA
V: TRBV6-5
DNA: TGTGCCAGCAGTTACTCGTCTGGCTTAGCCAAAAACATTCAGTACTTC
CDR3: CASSYSSGLAKNIQYF

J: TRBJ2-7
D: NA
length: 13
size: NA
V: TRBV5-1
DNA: TGCGCCAGCAGCTTGCGACAGGCCTACGAGCAGTACTTC
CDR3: CASSLRQAYEQYF

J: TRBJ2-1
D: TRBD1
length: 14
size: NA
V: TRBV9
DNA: TGTGCCAGCAGCGAGCGACAGGGGGCGAGTGAGCAGTTCTTC
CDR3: CASSERQGASEQFF

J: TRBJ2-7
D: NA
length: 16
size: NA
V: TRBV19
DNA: TGTGCCAGTAGTAAGGTCGGACCTACAGGTCCCTACGAGCAGTACTTC
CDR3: CASSKVGPTGPYEQYF

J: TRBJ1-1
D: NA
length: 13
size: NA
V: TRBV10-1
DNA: TGCGCCAGCAGTGAGTGGTCGACGGCCGAAGCTTTCTTT
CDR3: CASSEWSTAEAFF

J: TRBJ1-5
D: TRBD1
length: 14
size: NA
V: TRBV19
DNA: TGTGCCAGTAGTGCCGACAGGGTGAGGCAGCCCCAGCATTTT
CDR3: CASSADRVRQPQHF

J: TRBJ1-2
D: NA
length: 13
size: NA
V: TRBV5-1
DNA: TGCGCCAGCAGCCCTTCTGGGGACTATGGCTACACCTTC
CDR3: CASSPSGDYGYTF

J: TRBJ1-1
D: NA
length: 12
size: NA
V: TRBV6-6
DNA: TGTGCCAGCAGGCTTTTGAACACTGAAGCTTTCTTT
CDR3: CASRLLNTEAFF

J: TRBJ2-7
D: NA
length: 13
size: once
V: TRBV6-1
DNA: TGTGCCTGCACAGCAGGTACCGGCTACGAGCAGTACTTC
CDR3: CACTAGTGYEQYF

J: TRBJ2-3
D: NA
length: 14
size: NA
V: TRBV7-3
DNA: TGTGCCAGCAGCTTAGGTGGAAACACAGATACGCAGTATTTT
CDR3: CASSLGGNTDTQYF

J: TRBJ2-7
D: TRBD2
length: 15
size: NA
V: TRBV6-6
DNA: TGTGCCAGCAGTTACGGGACTAGCGGTTACTACGAGCAGTACTTC
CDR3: CASSYGTSGYYEQYF

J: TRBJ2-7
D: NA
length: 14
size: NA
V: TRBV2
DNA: TGTGCCAGCAGTGAATTATCTAACTCCTACGAGCAGTACTTC
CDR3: CASSELSNSYEQYF

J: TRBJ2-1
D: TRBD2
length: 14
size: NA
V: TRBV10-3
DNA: TGTGCCACCACGGGAGGTCCTTCCTACAATGAGCAGTTCTTC
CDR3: CATTGGPSYNEQFF

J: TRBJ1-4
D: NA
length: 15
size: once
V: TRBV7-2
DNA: TGTGCCAGCAGCCCCGGGGGTTATGGGATTGAAAAACTGTTTTTT
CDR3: CASSPGGYGIEKLFF

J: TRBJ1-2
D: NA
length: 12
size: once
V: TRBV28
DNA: TGTGCCAGCAGTGCCACCGACCCTGGGTACACCTTC
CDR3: CASSATDPGYTF

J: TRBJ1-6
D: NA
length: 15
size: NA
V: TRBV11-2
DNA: TGTGCCAGCAGCCGCGGGACCGCATATAATTCACCCCTCCACTTT
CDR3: CASSRGTAYNSPLHF

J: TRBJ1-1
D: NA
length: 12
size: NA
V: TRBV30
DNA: TGTGCCTGCATACCGCGGGGCACTGAAGCTTTCTTT
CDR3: CACIPRGTEAFF

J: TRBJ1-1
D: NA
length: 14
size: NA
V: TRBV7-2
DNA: TGTGCCAGCACCCGAAAGGCAGGAGACACTGAAGCTTTCTTT
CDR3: CASTRKAGDTEAFF

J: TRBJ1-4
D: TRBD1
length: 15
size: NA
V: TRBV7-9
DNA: TGTGCCAGCAGCTTCGGTCAGGGGGCGAGTGAAAAACTGTTTTTT
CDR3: CASSFGQGASEKLFF

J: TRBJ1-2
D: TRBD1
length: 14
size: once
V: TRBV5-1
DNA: TGCGCCAGCAGCTTGACAGGGGGTAATTATGGCTACACCTTC
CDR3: CASSLTGGNYGYTF

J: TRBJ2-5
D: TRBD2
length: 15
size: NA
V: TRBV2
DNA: TGTGCCAGCAGTGAGCTTCTAGCGGGAGTGGAGACCCAGTACTTC
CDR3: CASSELLAGVETQYF

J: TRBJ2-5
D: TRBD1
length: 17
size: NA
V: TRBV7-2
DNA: TGTGCCAGCAGCTCCCCCCAGCTCCGACAGGGTATACAGACCCAGTACTTC
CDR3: CASSSPQLRQGIQTQYF

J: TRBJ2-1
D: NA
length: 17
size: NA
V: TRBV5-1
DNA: TGCGCCAGCAGCTTGGCCCCTGGGACTGGGGCCTACAATGAGCAGTTCTTC
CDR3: CASSLAPGTGAYNEQFF

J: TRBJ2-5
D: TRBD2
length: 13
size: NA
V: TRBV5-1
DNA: TGCGCCAGCAGCACGGGACTAGCGGGGGCCCAGTACTTC
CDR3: CASSTGLAGAQYF

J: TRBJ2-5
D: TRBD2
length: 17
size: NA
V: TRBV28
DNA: TGTGCCCGCAGTCCTGGGACTAGCGGGGGCCGGGGCGGGACCCAGTACTTC
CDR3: CARSPGTSGGRGGTQYF

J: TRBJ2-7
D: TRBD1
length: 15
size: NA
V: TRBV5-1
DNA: TGCGCCAGCAGCTTAGGGACAGGGGTGACCTACGAGCAGTACTTC
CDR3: CASSLGTGVTYEQYF

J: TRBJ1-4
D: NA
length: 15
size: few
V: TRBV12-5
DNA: TGTGCTAGTGGTTTGAAAAGGACATCGGGAGAAAAACTGTTTTTT
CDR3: CASGLKRTSGEKLFF

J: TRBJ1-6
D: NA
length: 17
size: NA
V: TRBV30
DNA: TGTGCCTGGAGTGTACGAACCTACAGGGTCGGCAATTCACCCCTCCACTTT
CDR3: CAWSVRTYRVGNSPLHF

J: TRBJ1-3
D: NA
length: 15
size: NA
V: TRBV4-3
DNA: TGCGCCAGCAGCCAAGTTGAAGGGGTAGGAAACACCATATATTTT
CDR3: CASSQVEGVGNTIYF

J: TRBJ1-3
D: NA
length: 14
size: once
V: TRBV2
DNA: TGTGCCAGCACCCCGGGGGGCTCTGGAAACACCATATATTTT
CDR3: CASTPGGSGNTIYF

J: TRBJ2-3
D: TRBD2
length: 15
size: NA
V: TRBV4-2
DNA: TGTGCCAGCAGCCAAGCGGGGGGGCTCCCAGATACGCAGTATTTT
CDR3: CASSQAGGLPDTQYF

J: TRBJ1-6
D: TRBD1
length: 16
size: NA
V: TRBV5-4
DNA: TGTGCCAGCAGCTTGGACGGGACAGGGGGCCATTCACCCCTCCACTTT
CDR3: CASSLDGTGGHSPLHF

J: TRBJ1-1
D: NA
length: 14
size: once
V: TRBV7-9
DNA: TGTGCCAGCACCTTGATTCAGGAGAACACTGAAGCTTTCTTT
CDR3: CASTLIQENTEAFF

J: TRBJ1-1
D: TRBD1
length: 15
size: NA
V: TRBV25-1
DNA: TGTGCCAGCAGTGAACAGGGACAGTTCCTCACTGAAGCTTTCTTT
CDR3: CASSEQGQFLTEAFF

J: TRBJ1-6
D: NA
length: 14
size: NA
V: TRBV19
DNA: TGTGCCAGTAGTACGACGGGGAGTTATTCACCCCTCCACTTT
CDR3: CASSTTGSYSPLHF

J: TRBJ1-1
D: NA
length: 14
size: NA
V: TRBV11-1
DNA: TGTGCCAGCAGCCGGGGACAAAGAAACACTGAAGCTTTCTTT
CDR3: CASSRGQRNTEAFF

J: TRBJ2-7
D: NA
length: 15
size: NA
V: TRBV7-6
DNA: TGTGCCAGCAGCTTAGCCGGCGGGTTCTCCTACGAGCAGTACTTC
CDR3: CASSLAGGFSYEQYF

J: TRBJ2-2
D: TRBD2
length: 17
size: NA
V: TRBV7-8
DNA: TGTGCCAGCAGCTTAGTAGGGCTAGCGGGGGCCACCGGGGAGCTGTTTTTT
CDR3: CASSLVGLAGATGELFF

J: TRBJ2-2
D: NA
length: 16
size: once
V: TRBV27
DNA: TGTGCCAGCAGACCCTTTGAAGGGGCTGGGGCCGGGGAGCTGTTTTTT
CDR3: CASRPFEGAGAGELFF

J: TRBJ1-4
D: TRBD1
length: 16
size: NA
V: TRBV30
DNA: TGTGCCTGGAGTCGGTCCAGGGGGGCAACTAATGAAAAACTGTTTTTT
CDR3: CAWSRSRGATNEKLFF

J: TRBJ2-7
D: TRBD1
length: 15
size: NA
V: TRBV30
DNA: TGTGCCTGGAGTGCCATGGACAGGGCTATCAACGAGCAGTACTTC
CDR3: CAWSAMDRAINEQYF

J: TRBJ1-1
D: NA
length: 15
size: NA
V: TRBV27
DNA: TGTGCCAGCAGTTTAGGGTTTGGCAGGGACACTGAAGCTTTCTTT
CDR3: CASSLGFGRDTEAFF